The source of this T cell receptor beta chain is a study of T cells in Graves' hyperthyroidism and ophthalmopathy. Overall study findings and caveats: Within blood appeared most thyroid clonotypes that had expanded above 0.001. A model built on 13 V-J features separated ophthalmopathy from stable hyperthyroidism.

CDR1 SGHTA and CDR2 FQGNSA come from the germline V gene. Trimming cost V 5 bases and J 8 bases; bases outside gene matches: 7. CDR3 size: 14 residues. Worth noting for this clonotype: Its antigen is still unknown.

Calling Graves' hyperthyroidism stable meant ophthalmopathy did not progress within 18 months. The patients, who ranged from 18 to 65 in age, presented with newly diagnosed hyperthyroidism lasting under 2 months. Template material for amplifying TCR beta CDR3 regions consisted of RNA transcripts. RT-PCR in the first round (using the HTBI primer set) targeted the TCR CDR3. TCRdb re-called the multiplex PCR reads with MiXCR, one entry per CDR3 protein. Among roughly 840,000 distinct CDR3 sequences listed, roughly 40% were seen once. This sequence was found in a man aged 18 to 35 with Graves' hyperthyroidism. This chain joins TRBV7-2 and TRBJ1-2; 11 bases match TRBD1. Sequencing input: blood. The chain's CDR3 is CASSPGTGGGGYTF. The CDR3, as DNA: TGTGCCAGCAGCCCCGGGACAGGGGGAGGCGGCTACACCTTC.